This is a list of T cell receptor beta chains from one sample in a study of blood T cell repertoires in COVID-19. Sequencing was performed with immunoSEQ multiplex PCR; in TCRdb, only in-frame clones are kept and a portion is missing. The table shows some 370,000 clones, with over 75% occurring only once. Input material: peripheral blood. These receptors originate from a woman in her twenties or thirties with COVID-19, enrolled during active disease. Both conserved end residues are part of each CDR3. Each record gives: J gene, V gene, CDR3 protein.

TRBJ2-7	TRBV6-5	CASSRTQGIGREQYF
TRBJ2-3	TRBV28	CASSSPGLAGVADTQYF
TRBJ2-7	TRBV18	CASSPISSYEQYF
TRBJ2-7	TRBV2	CASSEGLAGTYEQYF
TRBJ2-7	TRBV29-1	CSVEDSARGTYEQYF
TRBJ1-2	TRBV28	CASSYVGLANYGYTF
TRBJ2-1	TRBV6-5	CASTSEGLAGGREFF
TRBJ1-5	TRBV18	CASSGRVGQPQHF
TRBJ1-5	TRBV19	CASSEPGNQPQHF
TRBJ2-5	TRBV6-1	CASSEGLLAGDRETQYF
TRBJ2-1	TRBV27	CASSLFAGGNEQFF
TRBJ2-7	TRBV7-9	CASSLPGLAGVSYEQYF
TRBJ1-2	TRBV4-3	CASSPSTNYGYTF
TRBJ2-1	TRBV10-2	CASSDPASGRALGEQFF
TRBJ2-4	TRBV3-1/TRBV3-2	CASSQGLAGAGIQYF
TRBJ2-2	TRBV10-1	CASSLREIGGGELFF
TRBJ2-5	TRBV7-9	CASSAYRGQETQYF
TRBJ2-7	TRBV2	CASSRDRTYEQYF
TRBJ2-3	TRBV4-3	CASSQDLASGRAPHTDTQYF
TRBJ1-5	TRBV4-1	CASSPSQINQPQHF
TRBJ2-7	TRBV18	CASSPAGEQYF
TRBJ2-1	TRBV5-1	CASSWGQITVEQFF
TRBJ2-1	TRBV7-9	CASSLGLAGGLSYNEQFF